The 2 T cell receptor beta chains reported below all come from one sample, sequenced in a study of blood T cell repertoires in COVID-19. Assay used: immunoSEQ multiplex PCR; TCRdb lists only in-frame clones, some missing. Of approximately 150,000 clones listed, around 87% are singletons. The sample comprised peripheral blood. Source of these receptors: a woman aged 45-65 years with active or convalescent COVID-19.

The CDR3 nucleotides read TGTGCCAGCAGCTTATCCGGGACAGCCGATACGCAGTATTTT. Residues: CASSLSGTADTQYF. This chain uses TRBV7-3 with TRBJ2-3; 7 positions match TRBD1. The CDR3 spans 14 residues. V lost 2 bases and J lost 6; bases outside the gene matches: 5. The V gene's germline CDR1 is SGHTA and CDR2 FQGTGA.

Only one count was recorded for this clone. The chain carries TRBV20-1 and TRBJ1-1; 7 nucleotides match TRBD1. The germline gives CDR1 DFQATT, CDR2 SNEGSKA (reference sequence). CDR3 size: 15 residues. J was trimmed by 0 bases and V by 3 bases; bases with no gene match: 7. The CDR3, as DNA: TGCAGTGCTAGTCCCCAGACAGGGATGAACACTGAAGCTTTCTTT. Translation gives CSASPQTGMNTEAFF.